The next 25 T cell receptor beta chains were all read from a single sample in a study of T cells after somatic rescue of genetic block. Clones were read by immunoSEQ multiplex PCR, and TCRdb kept only the in-frame ones, dropping some. The sample records 70,000 to 95,000 clones, approximately 90% being singletons. Material for sequencing was peripheral blood mononuclear cells (PBMCs). These receptors were collected from a woman aged 18-29 years.

This chain connects TRBV5-1 to TRBJ2-1, with 10 positions matching TRBD1. Germline V gene sequence: CDR1 SGHRS, CDR2 YFSETQ. J was trimmed by 7 bases and V by 4 bases; bases with no gene match: 8. There are 15 residues in the CDR3. CDR3 protein: CASSPEGTGVNEQFF. CDR3 DNA: TGCGCCAGCAGCCCAGAAGGGACAGGGGTGAATGAGCAGTTCTTC.

The chain joins TRBV5-5 to TRBJ1-1; no definite D call. Germline CDR1 and CDR2: SGHKS and YYEKEE (reference sequence). Trimming cost V 3 bases and J 5 bases, with 11 bases left between them. The CDR3 sequence is 13 residues long. In DNA form, the CDR3 reads TGTGCCAGCAGCTCTACCTATGTGACTGAAGCTTTCTTT. Its protein is CASSSTYVTEAFF. The full variable domain, completed using reference TRBV5-5 and TRBJ1-1, is DAGVTQSPTHLIKTRGQQVTLRCSPISGHKSVSWYQQVLGQGPQFIFQYYEKEERGRGNFPDRFSARQFPNYSSELNVNALLLGDSALYLCASSSTYVTEAFFGQGTRLTVV.

The chain combines TRBV4-2 with TRBJ1-1, with D unresolved. V lost 3 bases and J lost 2, with 4 bases in between. Looked up from germline, CDR1 is LGHNA and CDR2 is YNFKEQ. This CDR3 contains 12 residues. Written as DNA, the CDR3 is TGTGCCAGCAGCCAGGTCAACACTGAAGCTTTCTTT. Protein product: CASSQVNTEAFF.

The J gene is TRBJ2-1, the V gene TRBV9; 15 positions agree with TRBD2. The CDR3 has 17 residues. In germline, CDR1 is SGDLS, CDR2 YYNGEE. V lost 2 bases to trimming and J lost 10 bases; unmatched junction nucleotides: 10. CDR3 residues: CASSVQRTSGRAGEQFF. The CDR3 nucleotides are TGTGCCAGCAGCGTGCAGCGGACTAGCGGGAGGGCCGGGGAGCAGTTCTTC.

This sequence joins TRBV4-1 and TRBJ2-1; 9 nucleotides line up with TRBD1. The CDR3 runs 12 residues. Germline values: CDR1 MGHRA, CDR2 YSYEKL. V shed 6 bases, J shed 14 bases, and the junction held 8 bases outside the gene matches. The CDR3 spells CASRHDRGVKFF. CDR3 in DNA: TGCGCCAGCAGACACGACAGGGGGGTAAAGTTCTTC.

This chain connects TRBV18 to TRBJ1-4; no firm D call. There are 12 residues in the CDR3. Per the germline V gene, CDR1 is KGHSH and CDR2 is LQKENI. The germline V and J ends were trimmed by 2 bases and 8 bases, with 6 bases remaining between them. The CDR3 reads CASSPGREKLFF. The CDR3 nucleotides are TGTGCCAGCTCACCAGGACGAGAAAAACTGTTTTTT.

The V and J genes are TRBV29-1 and TRBJ2-7; 13 nucleotides agree with TRBD2. This CDR3 region has 17 residues. Trimming removed 4 bases from V and 6 bases from J; junction bases left unmatched: 15. Germline V gene data show CDR1 as SQVTM and CDR2 as ANQGSEA. The CDR3 loop reads CSVGGTSGIPEISEQYF. The CDR3 coding sequence is TGCAGCGTTGGTGGGACTAGCGGGATACCCGAAATAAGCGAGCAGTACTTC.

This chain joins TRBV4-1 and TRBJ1-2; D unclear. Trimming cost V 0 bases and J 5 bases, with 7 bases left between them. CDR3 size: 13 residues. Germline CDR1 reads MGHRA; CDR2 reads YSYEKL. The CDR3 sequence: CASSQDPIYGYTF. DNA of the CDR3: TGCGCCAGCAGCCAAGACCCTATTTATGGCTACACCTTC.

This sequence joins TRBV28 and TRBJ2-7; 8 bases match TRBD1. The CDR3 totals 14 residues. V shed 3 bases and J 2 bases; nucleotides not matched to a gene: 3. Looked up from germline, CDR1 is MDHEN and CDR2 is SYDVKM. This CDR3 is CASSFSGGAYEQYF. CDR3 bases: TGTGCCAGCAGTTTTTCAGGGGGCGCCTACGAGCAGTACTTC.

This clone is a singleton in its sample. The J gene is TRBJ2-7, the V gene TRBV7-6; TRBD1 aligns across 7 bases. This CDR3 comprises 16 residues. With 3 bases clipped from V and 1 base from J, the junction kept 9 bases outside the gene matches. Germline V CDR1 and CDR2: SGHVS, FNYEAQ. CDR3 in amino acids: CASSFSSGTASYEQYF. DNA of the CDR3: TGTGCCAGCAGCTTTTCTTCCGGGACAGCTTCCTACGAGCAGTACTTC.

The chain carries TRBV28 and TRBJ1-5; 7 nucleotides match TRBD1. The CDR3 runs to 15 residues. J gave up 3 bases and V 3 bases, and 5 bases lay outside the gene matches. The germline CDR1 and CDR2 sequences are MDHEN and SYDVKM. Here the CDR3 reads CASSLTGRANQPQHF. In DNA form, the CDR3 reads TGTGCCAGCAGTTTGACAGGGAGGGCCAATCAGCCCCAGCATTTT.

This rearrangement joins TRBV11-1 to TRBJ2-1; D unclear. This CDR3 has 13 residues. V was shortened by 5 bases and J by 7 bases, with 12 bases between the two germline ends. Germline V lookup: CDR1 SGHAT, CDR2 FQDESV (reference sequence). The CDR3 DNA reads TGTGCCAGCAGCGTGTCCCGAAGTAATGAGCAGTTCTTC. It encodes CASSVSRSNEQFF. Combining the CDR3 with reference TRBV11-1 and TRBJ2-1 gives the whole variable domain EAEVAQSPRYKITEKSQAVAFWCDPISGHATLYWYRQILGQGPELLVQFQDESVVDDSQLPKDRFSAERLKGVDSTLKIQPAELGDSAMYLCASSVSRSNEQFFGPGTRLTVL.

This chain joins TRBV10-3 and TRBJ1-3; D gene unclear. This CDR3 is built from 15 residues. V gave up 3 bases and J gave up 0 bases, with 9 bases separating them. Germline CDR1 reads ENHRY; CDR2 reads SYGVKD. CDR3 sequence (DNA): TGTGCCATCAGTGATTCTGTTGACTCTGGAAACACCATATATTTT. It encodes CAISDSVDSGNTIYF.

This chain joins TRBV10-3 and TRBJ1-1, with 9 bases that match TRBD1. Germline values: CDR1 ENHRY, CDR2 SYGVKD. The J segment lost 1 base and the V segment lost 0 bases, leaving 0 bases of the junction unmatched. The CDR3 extends over 15 amino acids. The CDR3 loop is CAISESGQGNTEAFF. The CDR3 coding sequence is TGTGCCATCAGTGAGTCGGGACAGGGGAACACTGAAGCTTTCTTT.

The chain couples TRBV7-2 to TRBJ2-5, with 9 positions matching TRBD1. There are 15 residues in the CDR3. Germline V gene sequence: CDR1 SGHTA, CDR2 FQGNSA. V dropped 2 bases and J dropped 5; count of bases not matched to a gene: 6. CDR3 DNA sequence: TGTGCCAGCAGCTTATCCGGGACAGGGTTGGAGACCCAGTACTTC. Its protein product is CASSLSGTGLETQYF. The full variable domain, rest sourced from reference TRBV7-2 and TRBJ2-5, is GAGVSQSPSNKVTEKGKDVELRCDPISGHTALYWYRQSLGQGLEFLIYFQGNSAPDKSGLPSDRFSAERTGGSVSTLTIQRTQQEDSAVYLCASSLSGTGLETQYFGPGTRLLVL.

This chain uses TRBV11-2 with TRBJ2-7, with D possibly being TRBD1 or TRBD2 (5 bases each). The ends were cut back, 2 bases at V and 3 bases at J, with 17 bases in the middle. Germline assignment: CDR1 SGHAT and CDR2 FQNNGV. The CDR3 totals 16 residues. CDR3 amino acids: CASSLNPGTGYYEQYF. The CDR3 bases are TGTGCCAGCAGCTTAAATCCCGGGACCGGTTACTACGAGCAGTACTTC.

Details on this clone: The sample contains more than one DNA sequence encoding this CDR3. The rearrangement joins TRBV30 to TRBJ1-5; D may be TRBD1 (5 bases). With 0 bases removed from V and 7 bases from J, the gap between germline ends came to 10 bases. From germline, CDR1 is GTSNPN and CDR2 SVGIG (reference sequence). The CDR3 sequence is 13 residues long. The CDR3 protein is CAWSVGGDQPQHF. CDR3 DNA sequence: TGTGCCTGGAGTGTTGGGGGGGACCAGCCCCAGCATTTT.

The J gene is TRBJ1-1, the V gene TRBV10-3; D may be TRBD1 (6 bases). CDR1 and CDR2 from the germline V gene are ENHRY and SYGVKD. This CDR3 comprises 13 residues. Trimming left V 0 bases short and J 8 bases short, with 10 bases between. The CDR3 DNA reads as TGTGCCATCAGTGAGTCGGGACAAAGCGAAGCTTTCTTT. It specifies CAISESGQSEAFF.

The chain recombines TRBV4-1 with TRBJ2-5, with D unclear. The CDR3 spans 13 residues. V dropped 1 base and J dropped 5 bases, with 8 bases sitting between them. The germline gives CDR1 MGHRA, CDR2 YSYEKL. CDR3: CASSQALQETQYF. CDR3 DNA: TGCGCCAGCAGCCAAGCGCTTCAGGAGACCCAGTACTTC.

The V call is TRBV6-4, the J call TRBJ2-2; 7 positions agree with TRBD1. Per the germline V gene, CDR1 is MRHNA and CDR2 is SNTAGT. V was pared by 2 bases and J by 5 bases, with 2 bases of the junction left unmatched. The CDR3 is 14 residues long. The CDR3 protein is CASSDPTGTGELFF. DNA for the CDR3: TGTGCCAGCAGTGACCCGACAGGGACCGGGGAGCTGTTTTTT.

V usage is TRBV11-3 and J usage is TRBJ1-1, with unresolved D. The CDR3 has 14 amino acids. Germline CDR1 reads SGHNT; CDR2 reads YENEEA. V was clipped by 5 bases and J by 3 bases, with 13 bases between them. CDR3 sequence: CASSPTRYHTEAFF. As DNA, the CDR3 is TGTGCCAGCAGCCCTACCCGGTATCACACTGAAGCTTTCTTT. The full variable domain, completed using reference TRBV11-3 and TRBJ1-1, is EAGVVQSPRYKIIEKKQPVAFWCNPISGHNTLYWYLQNLGQGPELLIRYENEEAVDDSQLPKDRFSAERLKGVDSTLKIQPAELGDSAVYLCASSPTRYHTEAFFGQGTRLTVV.

The chain joins TRBV7-2 to TRBJ2-1; 7 bases fit TRBD2. This CDR3 comprises 14 residues. Germline V gene sequence: CDR1 SGHTA, CDR2 FQGNSA. Trimming at V came to 4 bases and at J to 9 bases, leaving 9 bases not matched to a gene. CDR3 sequence reads: CASSSNNLAGEQFF. The CDR3, as DNA: TGTGCCAGCAGCTCCAATAACTTAGCGGGTGAGCAGTTCTTC.

V usage is TRBV5-1 and J usage is TRBJ2-7; no clear D. The CDR3 runs 12 residues. Germline V gene lookup returns CDR1 SGHRS and CDR2 YFSETQ. V lost 0 bases, J lost 4 bases, and 5 bases lay in between. The CDR3 reads CASSLGQYEQYF. Here the CDR3 DNA reads TGCGCCAGCAGCTTGGGCCAGTACGAGCAGTACTTC.

The V gene is TRBV4-1, the J gene TRBJ1-1; the D is unclear. The CDR3 is 13 amino acids. The V gene lost 0 bases and the J gene lost 5 bases, with 7 bases spanning the gap. Germline values: CDR1 MGHRA, CDR2 YSYEKL. DNA of the CDR3: TGCGCCAGCAGCCAAGATGGGTGGACTGAAGCTTTCTTT. This sequence encodes CASSQDGWTEAFF.

V is TRBV6-6 and J is TRBJ2-5; D gene unclear. The CDR3 contains 14 residues. The ends were cut back, 0 bases at V and 3 bases at J, with 8 bases in the middle. CDR1 and CDR2 from the germline V gene are MNHNY and SVGAGI (reference sequence). CDR3 nucleotides: TGTGCCAGCAGTTACTCGAAATCCGAAGAGACCCAGTACTTC. This sequence encodes CASSYSKSEETQYF.